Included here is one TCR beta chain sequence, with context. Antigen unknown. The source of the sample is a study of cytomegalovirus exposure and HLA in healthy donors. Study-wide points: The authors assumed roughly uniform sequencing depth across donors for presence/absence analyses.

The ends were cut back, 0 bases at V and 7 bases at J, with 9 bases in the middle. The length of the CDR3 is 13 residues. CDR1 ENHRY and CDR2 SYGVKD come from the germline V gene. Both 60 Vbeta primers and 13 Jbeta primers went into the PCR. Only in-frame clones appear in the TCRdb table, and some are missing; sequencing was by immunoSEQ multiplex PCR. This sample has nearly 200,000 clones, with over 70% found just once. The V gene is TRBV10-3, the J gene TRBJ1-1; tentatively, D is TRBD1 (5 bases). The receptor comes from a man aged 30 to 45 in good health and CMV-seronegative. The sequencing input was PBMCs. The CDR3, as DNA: TGTGCCATCAGTGAGTCAGGGGATGATGAAGCTTTCTTT. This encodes CAISESGDDEAFF.